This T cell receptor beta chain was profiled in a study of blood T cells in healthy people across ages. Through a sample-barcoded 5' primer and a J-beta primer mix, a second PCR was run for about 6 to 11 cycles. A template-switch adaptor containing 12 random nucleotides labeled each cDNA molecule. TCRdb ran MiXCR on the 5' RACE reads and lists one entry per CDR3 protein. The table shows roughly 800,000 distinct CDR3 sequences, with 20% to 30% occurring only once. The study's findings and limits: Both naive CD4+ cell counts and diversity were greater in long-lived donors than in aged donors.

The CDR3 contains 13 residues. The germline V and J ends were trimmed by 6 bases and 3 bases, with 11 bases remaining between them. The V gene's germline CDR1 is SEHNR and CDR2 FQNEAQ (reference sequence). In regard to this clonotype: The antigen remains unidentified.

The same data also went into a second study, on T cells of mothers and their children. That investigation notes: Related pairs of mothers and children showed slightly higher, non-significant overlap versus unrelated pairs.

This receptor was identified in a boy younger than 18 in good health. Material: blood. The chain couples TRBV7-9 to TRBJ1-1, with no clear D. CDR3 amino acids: CASSRDGYTEAFF. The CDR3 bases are TGTGCCAGCAGTAGGGATGGGTACACTGAAGCTTTCTTT.